The text below deals with one TCR beta chain. The sample belongs to a study of cytomegalovirus exposure and HLA in healthy donors. The V gene end was trimmed by 0 bases and the J gene end by 4 bases; junction bases not matched to a gene: 6. There are 15 residues in the CDR3. CDR1 is SGHRS and CDR2 is YFSETQ in the germline V gene. The repertoire was sequenced with immunoSEQ multiplex PCR; TCRdb's copy has only in-frame clones and lacks some. The sample contains about 400,000 clones, 86% of which appear only once. The genes are TRBV5-1 and TRBJ2-7; TRBD2 aligns across 8 bases. The receptor was isolated from a woman aged 18-30 years in good health and CMV-seronegative. The sample was PBMCs. CDR3 sequence: CASSLVAGGEYEQYF. The CDR3 DNA reads as TGCGCCAGCAGCTTGGTGGCGGGGGGAGAATACGAGCAGTACTTC.